This T cell receptor beta chain is from a study of control samples from healthy donors and cancer patients. Clones were read by immunoSEQ multiplex PCR, and TCRdb kept only the in-frame ones, dropping some. The repertoire holds tens of thousands of clones, with roughly nine tenths as singletons. Trimming took 3 bases from V and 8 from J, leaving 10 bases between them. The CDR3 is 13 amino acids. Looked up from germline, CDR1 is SEHNR and CDR2 is FQNEAQ (reference sequence). Input material: blood. The chain has TRBV7-9 and TRBJ1-4; D uncertain. This TCR came from a middle-aged man in good health. Here the CDR3 reads CASSFKGGEKLFF. The CDR3 nucleotides read TGTGCCAGCAGCTTTAAGGGAGGCGAAAAACTGTTTTTT.